This TCR beta chain emerged from a study of T cells after yellow fever vaccination. Via MiXCR, TCRdb re-called the 5' RACE reads, giving one row per CDR3 protein. The data hold 360,000 or so distinct CDR3 sequences, with 11% observed a single time. Remarks on this clonotype: Its matching antigen is unknown.

Study-wide points: Abundant clonotypes (contaminants from the bulk population) could be present in FACS-sorted repertoires.

The TCR originated in a man aged 18 to 29 who received the YFV17D yellow fever vaccine. Sample: PBMCs, taken on the day of the first yellow fever vaccination.

The DNA of the CDR3 is TGTGCCAGCTCCCGGACAGGGCCTCTATACAATGAGCAGTTCTTC. It yields the protein CASSRTGPLYNEQFF. V is TRBV6-4 and J is TRBJ2-1; 8 positions match TRBD1. The germline gives CDR1 MRHNA, CDR2 SNTAGT. The trim removed 8 bases at V and 4 bases at J, leaving 10 bases unmatched. The CDR3 runs to 15 residues.